The 11 T cell receptor beta chains reported below all come from one sample, sequenced in a study of T cells after yellow fever vaccination. TCRdb reprocessed the 5' RACE reads via MiXCR and lists one record per CDR3 protein. The sample lists more than 300,000 distinct CDR3 sequences; around a tenth were seen once. The material was CD4+ T cells sorted from PBMCs, obtained 45 days after the yellow fever booster vaccination. The receptor set was obtained from a man between 18 and 35 years old who received the YFV17D yellow fever vaccine.

The CDR3, as DNA: TGCGCCAGCAGCCTAGGGGGGGCGGGTCACACTGAAGCTTTCTTT. It is translated as CASSLGGAGHTEAFF. J is TRBJ1-1 and V is TRBV4-1, with a possible D match to TRBD1 (6 bases). V lost 4 bases and J 3 bases, leaving 15 bases between the germline ends. CDR3 length equals 15 residues. The germline CDR1 and CDR2 sequences are MGHRA and YSYEKL.

This clonotype was counted ten times or more. This chain joins TRBV7-3 and TRBJ2-6, with TRBD1 identical over 7 bases. J gave up 0 bases and V 5 bases, and 4 bases lay outside the gene matches. Germline V CDR1 and CDR2: SGHTA, FQGTGA. The CDR3 length is 16 residues. The CDR3 spells CASSQGQASGANVLTF. Written as DNA, the CDR3 is TGTGCCAGCAGCCAAGGACAGGCCTCTGGGGCCAACGTCCTGACTTTC. Combining the CDR3 with reference TRBV7-3 and TRBJ2-6 gives the whole variable domain GAGVSQTPSNKVTEKGKYVELRCDPISGHTALYWYRQSLGQGPEFLIYFQGTGAADDSGLPNDRFFAVRPEGSVSTLKIQRTERGDSAVYLCASSQGQASGANVLTFGAGSRLTVL.

This clonotype has a single count. This chain uses TRBV12-3 or TRBV12-4 with TRBJ1-1; TRBD1 matches 9 bases. This CDR3 region has 14 residues. V gave up 6 bases and J gave up 2 bases; unmatched junction bases: 4. CDR3 DNA sequence: TGTGCCAGCAGAGGGACAGGGAAAAACACTGAAGCTTTCTTT. This gives the protein CASRGTGKNTEAFF.

V usage is TRBV30 and J usage is TRBJ2-5; D is unclear. The CDR3 length is 14 residues. Trimming took 0 bases from V and 1 from J, leaving 9 bases between them. Germline V gene data show CDR1 as GTSNPN and CDR2 as SVGIG (reference sequence). CDR3 residues: CAWSVAGSQETQYF. In DNA, the CDR3 is TGTGCCTGGAGTGTTGCCGGTTCCCAAGAGACCCAGTACTTC.

The chain joins TRBV12-3 or TRBV12-4 to TRBJ2-1, with TRBD2 matching over 8 bases. This CDR3 has 15 amino acids. V was clipped by 3 bases and J by 5 bases; unmatched bases: 6. CDR3 amino acids: CASSLRGAPDNEQFF. Here the CDR3 DNA reads TGTGCCAGCAGTTTGCGGGGGGCCCCCGACAATGAGCAGTTCTTC.

This clonotype was counted a few times. The chain is built from TRBV12-3 or TRBV12-4 and TRBJ2-5; TRBD2 matches at 7 bases. V trimming: 8 bases; J trimming: 2 bases; junction bases outside the gene matches: 8. CDR3 size: 14 residues. CDR3 sequence (DNA): TGTGCCAGCGCGGCCAGCGGGGCTCAAGAGACCCAGTACTTC. This encodes CASAASGAQETQYF.

This clonotype showed up just once. The CDR3 region is CASSSRRGGNTEAFF. Here the CDR3 DNA reads TGTGCCAGCAGCTCGCGCAGGGGCGGGAACACTGAAGCTTTCTTT. The V call is TRBV7-2, the J call TRBJ1-1; D perhaps matches TRBD1 (6 bases). V was cut by 4 bases and J by 1 base, with 13 bases left in between. This CDR3 region has 15 residues. CDR1 and CDR2 (germline): SGHTA, FQGNSA.

This clonotype was observed a few times. The rearrangement joins TRBV20-1 to TRBJ2-3; 10 nucleotides agree with TRBD2. The CDR3 is made up of 17 amino acids. Looked up from germline, CDR1 is DFQATT and CDR2 is SNEGSKA (reference sequence). The trim removed 6 bases at V and 2 bases at J, leaving 14 bases unmatched. The DNA of the CDR3 is TGCAGTGCCCCAGGGCTTAGCGGGGGGACCTTCACAGATACGCAGTATTTT. Amino acids: CSAPGLSGGTFTDTQYF.

This clonotype was seen a few times. The rearrangement uses TRBV27 and TRBJ2-7; TRBD1 aligns across 9 bases. Per germline, CDR1 MNHEY and CDR2 SMNVEV (reference sequence). J lost 0 bases, V lost 5 bases, and 5 bases had no gene match. The CDR3 runs to 15 residues. This CDR3 reads CASSPGQGLSYEQYF. CDR3 DNA sequence: TGTGCCAGCAGTCCGGGACAGGGCCTCTCCTACGAGCAGTACTTC.

The chain employs TRBV28 and TRBJ1-1; D gene uncertain. Trimming removed 6 bases from V and 0 bases from J, with 8 bases in between. Per the germline V gene, CDR1 is MDHEN and CDR2 is SYDVKM. This CDR3 spans 13 amino acids. In DNA, the CDR3 is TGTGCCAGCAGACCTCAGGTGAACACTGAAGCTTTCTTT. Residues: CASRPQVNTEAFF.

This clonotype was counted only a few times. The DNA of the CDR3 is TGCGCCAGCCGTTTAGGGGGAGCAGATACGCAGTATTTT. Encoded protein: CASRLGGADTQYF. The chain employs TRBV10-2 and TRBJ2-3, with a weak D call TRBD1 (6 bases). Germline loops: CDR1 WSHSY, CDR2 SAAADI. V lost 8 bases and J 4 bases, leaving 13 bases between the germline ends. This CDR3 is 13 amino acids long.